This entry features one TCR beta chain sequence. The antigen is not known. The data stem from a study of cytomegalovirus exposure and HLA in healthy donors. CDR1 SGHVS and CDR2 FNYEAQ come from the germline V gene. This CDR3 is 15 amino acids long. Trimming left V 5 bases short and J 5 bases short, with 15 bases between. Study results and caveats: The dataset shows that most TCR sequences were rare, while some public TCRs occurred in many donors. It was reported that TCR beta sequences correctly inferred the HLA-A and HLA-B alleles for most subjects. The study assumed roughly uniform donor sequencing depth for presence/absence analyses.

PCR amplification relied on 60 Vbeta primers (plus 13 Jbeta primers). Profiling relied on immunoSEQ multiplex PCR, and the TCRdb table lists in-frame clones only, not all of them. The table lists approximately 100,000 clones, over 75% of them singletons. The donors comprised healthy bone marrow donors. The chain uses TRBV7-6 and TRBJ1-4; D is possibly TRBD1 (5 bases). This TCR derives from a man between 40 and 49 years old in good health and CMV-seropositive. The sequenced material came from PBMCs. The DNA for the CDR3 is TGTGCCAGCAGCCCCGCCGGACAATCGAATGAAAAACTGTTTTTT. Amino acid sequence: CASSPAGQSNEKLFF. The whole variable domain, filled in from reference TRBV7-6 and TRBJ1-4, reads GAGVSQSPRYKVTKRGQDVALRCDPISGHVSLYWYRQALGQGPEFLTYFNYEAQQDKSGLPNDRFSAERPEGSISTLTIQRTEQRDSAMYRCASSPAGQSNEKLFFGSGTQLSVL.